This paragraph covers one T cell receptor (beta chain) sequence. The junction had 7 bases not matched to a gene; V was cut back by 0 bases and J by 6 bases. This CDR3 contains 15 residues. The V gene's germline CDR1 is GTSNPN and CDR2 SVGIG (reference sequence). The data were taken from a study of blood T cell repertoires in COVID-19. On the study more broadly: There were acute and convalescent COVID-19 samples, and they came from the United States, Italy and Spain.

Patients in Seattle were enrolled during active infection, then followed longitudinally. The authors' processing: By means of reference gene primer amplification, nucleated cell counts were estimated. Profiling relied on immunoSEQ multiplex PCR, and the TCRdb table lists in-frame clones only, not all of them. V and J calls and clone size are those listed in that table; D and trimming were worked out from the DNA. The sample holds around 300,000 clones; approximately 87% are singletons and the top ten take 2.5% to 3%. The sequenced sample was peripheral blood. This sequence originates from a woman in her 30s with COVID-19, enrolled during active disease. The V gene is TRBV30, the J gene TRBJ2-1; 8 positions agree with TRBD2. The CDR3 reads CAWSVHGREVNEQFF. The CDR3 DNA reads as TGTGCCTGGAGTGTACATGGGCGGGAGGTCAATGAGCAGTTCTTC.